The 11 T cell receptor beta chains reported below all come from one sample, sequenced in a study of blood T cell repertoires in COVID-19. Measured with immunoSEQ multiplex PCR; TCRdb has only the in-frame clones, and not every one. This sample has over 200,000 clones; 70% to 90% occur once, and the top ten carry under 5.5%. The sequenced material came from peripheral blood. All receptors derive from a woman in her 40s with acute or convalescent COVID-19.

The CDR3 DNA reads as TGTGCCAGCAGGACAGGTTTGAACACTGAAGCTTTCTTT. Encoded protein: CASRTGLNTEAFF. The V and J genes are TRBV6-5 and TRBJ1-1, with D perhaps TRBD1 (6 bases). Trimming removed 6 bases at V and 0 bases at J, with 8 bases between. The germline V gene encodes CDR1 MNHEY and CDR2 SVGAGI. The CDR3 spans 13 residues.

The chain carries TRBV7-9 and TRBJ1-5; 8 bases line up with TRBD1. Germline assignment: CDR1 SEHNR and CDR2 FQNEAQ (reference sequence). The CDR3 has 17 residues. With 5 bases clipped from V and 5 bases from J, the junction kept 14 bases outside the gene matches. CDR3 DNA sequence: TGTGCCAGCAGCCAATTTAAACGGACAGGGAGGGATCAGCCCCAGCATTTT. It translates to CASSQFKRTGRDQPQHF.

V usage is TRBV27 and J usage is TRBJ1-1; TRBD1 agrees at 7 bases. Germline CDR1 is MNHEY and CDR2 is SMNVEV (reference sequence). V lost 2 bases to trimming and J lost 5 bases; unmatched junction nucleotides: 14. The CDR3 covers 17 residues. The CDR3 spells CASSLIGIEGARTEAFF. The CDR3 region has the DNA TGTGCCAGCAGTTTAATCGGGATCGAGGGGGCCCGGACTGAAGCTTTCTTT.

The V and J genes are TRBV11-2 and TRBJ1-1; 7 bases align to TRBD1. The CDR3 is 13 amino acids. V lost 5 bases to trimming and J lost 11 bases; unmatched junction nucleotides: 11. Germline V lookup: CDR1 SGHAT, CDR2 FQNNGV. The CDR3 is CASSASTGERAFF. The CDR3 region has the DNA TGTGCCAGCAGCGCCTCAACAGGGGAGAGGGCTTTCTTT.

J is TRBJ2-5 and V is TRBV4-1; 8 positions match TRBD2. The CDR3 totals 15 residues. Per the germline V gene, CDR1 is MGHRA and CDR2 is YSYEKL. The J segment lost 10 bases and the V segment lost 3 bases, leaving 13 bases of the junction unmatched. The CDR3 here is CASSHGNAGGPVQYF. CDR3 in DNA: TGCGCCAGCAGCCACGGGAACGCGGGGGGTCCGGTCCAGTACTTC.

The chain uses TRBV7-3 and TRBJ2-2; TRBD1 agrees at 7 bases. The V gene end was trimmed by 6 bases and the J gene end by 3 bases; junction bases not matched to a gene: 7. The CDR3 sequence is 15 residues long. Germline values: CDR1 SGHTA, CDR2 FQGTGA. The DNA for the CDR3 is TGTGCCAGCAGACCCCGACAGGGAGACACCGGGGAGCTGTTTTTT. Protein product: CASRPRQGDTGELFF.

The chain recombines TRBV6-5 with TRBJ1-4; D perhaps matches TRBD1 (6 bases). From germline, CDR1 is MNHEY and CDR2 SVGAGI. V lost 8 bases to trimming and J lost 6 bases, with 16 bases between them. This CDR3 comprises 14 residues. The CDR3 loop is CASRPGALYEKLFF. CDR3 bases: TGTGCCAGCCGCCCAGGGGCCCTGTATGAAAAACTGTTTTTT.

This clone appeared a single time. The chain is built from TRBV5-1 and TRBJ1-1; maybe TRBD1 (5 bases). V was trimmed by 1 base and J by 4 bases, leaving 14 bases between them. Germline assignment: CDR1 SGHRS and CDR2 YFSETQ. The CDR3 consists of 15 residues. The CDR3: CASSLIQGQTTEAFF. The CDR3 nucleotides read TGCGCCAGCAGCTTGATTCAGGGCCAGACCACTGAAGCTTTCTTT.

The chain combines TRBV5-1 with TRBJ1-5; D is unclear. The CDR3 loop spans 13 amino acids. The germline CDR1 and CDR2 sequences are SGHRS and YFSETQ. The V and J ends lost 0 bases and 4 bases respectively, with 5 bases between them. The CDR3 reads CASSLGYNQPQHF. The CDR3 DNA sequence: TGCGCCAGCAGCTTGGGCTATAATCAGCCCCAGCATTTT.

CDR3 bases: TGTGCCACCAGTGAGAGACAGGGCAACACCGGGGAGCTGTTTTTT. Translation gives CATSERQGNTGELFF. This rearrangement joins TRBV24-1 to TRBJ2-2; 7 nucleotides match TRBD1. Germline lookup yields CDR1 KGHDR and CDR2 SFDVKD. The J segment lost 2 bases and the V segment lost 4 bases, leaving 3 bases of the junction unmatched. This CDR3 spans 15 amino acids.

The genes are TRBV4-1 and TRBJ1-1, with TRBD1 matching 10 bases. This CDR3 comprises 15 residues. The ends lost 4 bases at V and 4 bases at J; junction bases unmatched: 6. The germline V gene has CDR1 MGHRA and CDR2 YSYEKL. The CDR3 DNA reads TGCGCCAGCAGCCTCTCCGGGACAGGGGCCACTGAAGCTTTCTTT. Residues: CASSLSGTGATEAFF.